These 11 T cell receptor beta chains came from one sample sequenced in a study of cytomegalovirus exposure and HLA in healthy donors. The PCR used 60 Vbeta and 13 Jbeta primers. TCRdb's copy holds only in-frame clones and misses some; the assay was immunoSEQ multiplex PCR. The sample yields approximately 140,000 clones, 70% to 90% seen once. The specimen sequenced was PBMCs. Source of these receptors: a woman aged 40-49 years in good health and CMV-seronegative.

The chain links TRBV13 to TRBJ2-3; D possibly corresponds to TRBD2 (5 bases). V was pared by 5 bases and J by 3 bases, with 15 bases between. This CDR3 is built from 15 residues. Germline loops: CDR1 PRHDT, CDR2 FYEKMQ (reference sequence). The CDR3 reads CASSPGFPVTDTQYF. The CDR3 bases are TGTGCCAGCAGCCCGGGGTTTCCGGTTACAGATACGCAGTATTTT. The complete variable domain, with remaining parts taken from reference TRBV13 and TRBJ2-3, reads AAGVIQSPRHLIKEKRETATLKCYPIPRHDTVYWYQQGPGQDPQFLISFYEKMQSDKGSIPDRFSAQQFSDYHSELNMSSLELGDSALYFCASSPGFPVTDTQYFGPGTRLTVL.

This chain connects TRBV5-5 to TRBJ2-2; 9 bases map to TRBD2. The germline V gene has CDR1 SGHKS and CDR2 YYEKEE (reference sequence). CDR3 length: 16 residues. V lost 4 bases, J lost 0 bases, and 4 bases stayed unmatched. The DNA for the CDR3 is TGTGCCAGCAGCGTCGCTAGCGGGACGAACACCGGGGAGCTGTTTTTT. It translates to CASSVASGTNTGELFF.

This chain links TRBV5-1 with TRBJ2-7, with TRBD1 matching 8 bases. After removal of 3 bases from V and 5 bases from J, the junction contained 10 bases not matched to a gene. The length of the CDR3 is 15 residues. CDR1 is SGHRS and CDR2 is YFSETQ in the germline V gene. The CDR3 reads CASSSPGTGYNEQYF. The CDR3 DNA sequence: TGCGCCAGCAGCTCCCCCGGGACAGGCTATAACGAGCAGTACTTC.

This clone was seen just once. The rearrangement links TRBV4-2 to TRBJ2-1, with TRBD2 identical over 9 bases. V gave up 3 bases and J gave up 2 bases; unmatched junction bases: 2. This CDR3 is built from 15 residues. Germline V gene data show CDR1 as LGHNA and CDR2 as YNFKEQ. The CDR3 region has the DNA TGTGCCAGCAGCCAGCGGGAGGGCCCCTACAATGAGCAGTTCTTC. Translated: CASSQREGPYNEQFF.

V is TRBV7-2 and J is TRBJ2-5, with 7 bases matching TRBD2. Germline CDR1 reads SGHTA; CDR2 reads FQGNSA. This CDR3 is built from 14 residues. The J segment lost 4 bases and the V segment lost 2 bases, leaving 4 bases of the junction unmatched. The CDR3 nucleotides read TGTGCCAGCAGCTTAATGGGAGGGGCAGAGACCCAGTACTTC. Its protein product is CASSLMGGAETQYF.

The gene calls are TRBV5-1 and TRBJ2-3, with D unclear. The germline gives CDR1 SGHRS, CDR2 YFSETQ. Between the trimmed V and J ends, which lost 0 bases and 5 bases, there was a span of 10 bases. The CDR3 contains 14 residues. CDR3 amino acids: CASSLGGLKDTQYF. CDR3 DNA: TGCGCCAGCAGCTTGGGAGGATTGAAAGATACGCAGTATTTT.

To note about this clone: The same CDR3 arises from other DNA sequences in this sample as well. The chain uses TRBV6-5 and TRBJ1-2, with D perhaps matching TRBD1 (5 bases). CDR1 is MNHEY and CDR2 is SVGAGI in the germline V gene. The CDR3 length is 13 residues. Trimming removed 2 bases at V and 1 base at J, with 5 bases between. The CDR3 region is CASSYDSNYGYTF. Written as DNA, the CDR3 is TGTGCCAGCAGTTACGACAGTAACTATGGCTACACCTTC.

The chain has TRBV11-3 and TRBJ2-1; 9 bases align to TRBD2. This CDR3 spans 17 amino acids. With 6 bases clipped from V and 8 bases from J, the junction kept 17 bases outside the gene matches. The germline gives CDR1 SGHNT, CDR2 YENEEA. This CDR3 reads CASRPTPVLAGEYEQFF. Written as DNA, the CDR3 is TGTGCCAGCAGGCCTACTCCCGTTTTAGCGGGAGAGTATGAGCAGTTCTTC.

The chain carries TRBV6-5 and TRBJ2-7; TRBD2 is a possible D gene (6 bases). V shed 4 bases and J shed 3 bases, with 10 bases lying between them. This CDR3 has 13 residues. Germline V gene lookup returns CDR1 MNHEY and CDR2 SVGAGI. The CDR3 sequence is CASSSGLIYEQYF. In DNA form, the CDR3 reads TGTGCCAGCAGTTCGGGACTCATCTACGAGCAGTACTTC.

The CDR3 DNA follows: TGTGCCAGCAGCTACGACAGGTCTGGCTACACCTTC. Residues: CASSYDRSGYTF. This chain links TRBV7-9 with TRBJ1-2; possibly TRBD1 for D (6 bases). V was cut by 4 bases and J by 7 bases, with 10 bases left in between. The V gene's germline CDR1 is SEHNR and CDR2 FQNEAQ (reference sequence). The CDR3 extends over 12 amino acids.

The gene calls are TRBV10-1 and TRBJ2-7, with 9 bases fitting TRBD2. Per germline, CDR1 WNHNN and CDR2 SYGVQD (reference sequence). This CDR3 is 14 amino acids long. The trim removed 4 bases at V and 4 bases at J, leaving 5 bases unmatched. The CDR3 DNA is TGCGCCAGCAGTGTATTAGCGGGAGTTTACGAGCAGTACTTC. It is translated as CASSVLAGVYEQYF.